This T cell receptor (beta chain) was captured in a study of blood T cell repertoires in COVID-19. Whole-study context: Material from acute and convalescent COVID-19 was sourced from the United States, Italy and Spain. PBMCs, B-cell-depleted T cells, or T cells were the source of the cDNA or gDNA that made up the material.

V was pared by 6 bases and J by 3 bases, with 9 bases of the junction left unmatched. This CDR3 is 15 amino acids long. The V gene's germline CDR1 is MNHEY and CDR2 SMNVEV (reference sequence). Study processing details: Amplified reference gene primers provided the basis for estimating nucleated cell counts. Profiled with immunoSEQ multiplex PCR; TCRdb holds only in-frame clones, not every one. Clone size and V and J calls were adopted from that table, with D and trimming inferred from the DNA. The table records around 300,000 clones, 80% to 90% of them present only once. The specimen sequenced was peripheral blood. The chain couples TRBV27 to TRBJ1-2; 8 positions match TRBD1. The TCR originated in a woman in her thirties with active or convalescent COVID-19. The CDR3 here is CASSLTGTGDYGYTF. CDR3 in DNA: TGTGCCAGCAGCTTAACCGGGACAGGCGACTATGGCTACACCTTC.